The 7 T cell receptor beta chains reported below all come from one sample, sequenced in a study of T-cell reconstitution after alpha-beta-depleted transplantation in children. TCRbeta library preparation incorporated unique molecular identifiers. A single record per CDR3 protein comes from TCRdb applying MiXCR to the PCR reads. The repertoire holds about a million distinct CDR3 sequences, roughly 31% seen once, with roughly 30% in the top ten. Specimen: PBMCs, mostly from graft donor cells, collected 360 days after TCRalphabeta/CD19-depleted stem cell transplant. These receptors were collected from a boy younger than two who had a stem cell transplant for SCID, so the T cells may come from the graft donor.

This clonotype showed up just a few times. The junction and the germline gene differ at one end; a read error may be behind it. V and J are TRBV5-1 and TRBJ1-1, with TRBD1 matching 10 bases. The length of the CDR3 is 15 residues. Germline loops: CDR1 SGHRS, CDR2 YFSETQ. Here the CDR3 DNA reads TGCGCCACCAGCGGACCAGACAGGGGGCTGGCTGAAGCTTTCTTT. This codes for CATSGPDRGLAEAFF.

J is TRBJ2-7 and V is TRBV20-1; 7 bases are a match to TRBD2. This CDR3 comprises 15 residues. Trimming removed 3 bases from V and 6 bases from J; junction bases left unmatched: 14. The germline V gene has CDR1 DFQATT and CDR2 SNEGSKA (reference sequence). The CDR3 coding sequence is TGCAGTGCTAGGACTGGGCGGGGGTCCGCAGGCGAGCAGTACTTC. Residues: CSARTGRGSAGEQYF.

This clonotype was counted a few times. The chain combines TRBV12-3 or TRBV12-4 with TRBJ1-5; D unresolved. Trimming cost V 5 bases and J 5 bases, with 13 bases left between them. The CDR3 has 14 residues. The CDR3 region is CASSPKGEYQPQHF. The CDR3 DNA follows: TGTGCCAGCAGTCCTAAGGGAGAGTATCAGCCCCAGCATTTT.

This chain uses TRBV5-5 with TRBJ2-1; D is uncertain. CDR1 and CDR2 (germline): SGHKS, YYEKEE (reference sequence). V lost 4 bases, J lost 6 bases, and 17 bases lay in between. CDR3 size: 15 residues. The CDR3, as DNA: TGTGCCAGCAGCGAAGATCTTGCTAGAGCCAATGAGCAGTTCTTC. Translated: CASSEDLARANEQFF.

The rearrangement links TRBV29-1 to TRBJ2-7; D gene unclear. CDR3 length: 12 residues. V lost 6 bases to trimming and J lost 2 bases, with 11 bases between them. CDR1 SQVTM and CDR2 ANQGSEA come from the germline V gene. The CDR3: CSVAQATYEQYF. The CDR3 DNA reads TGCAGCGTGGCTCAGGCCACCTACGAGCAGTACTTC.

The CDR3 region has the DNA TGCAGTGCTAGTAAGGGACTAGTTACAGATACGCAGTATTTT. This codes for CSASKGLVTDTQYF. The V gene is TRBV20-1, the J gene TRBJ2-3, with 8 bases aligning to TRBD2. Germline V CDR1 and CDR2: DFQATT, SNEGSKA (reference sequence). V was pared by 3 bases and J by 3 bases, with 5 bases of the junction left unmatched. CDR3 size: 14 residues.

This clonotype was counted between two and nine times. This sequence joins TRBV6-9 and TRBJ1-1, with D unclear. The length of the CDR3 is 12 residues. Germline values: CDR1 MNHGY, CDR2 SVAAGI. Trimming removed 6 bases from V and 3 bases from J, with 8 bases in between. CDR3 in DNA: TGTGCCAGCAGCCCTTGTGACACTGAAGCTTTCTTT. Its translation is CASSPCDTEAFF.